Detailed here is one T cell receptor beta chain. No antigen is known for it. The data derive from a study of neurological immune-mediated disorders. Study-wide results and limits: The repertoires of 18 of 34 multiple sclerosis patients were placed by phylogenetic grouping in a single related-CDR3 cluster, which may be a signature.

The length of the CDR3 is 16 residues. V lost 0 bases and J lost 1, with 9 bases in between. The cells used in sorted libraries, CD4+ or CD8+ T cells, numbered more than 850,000. The cDNA was synthesized by means of template-switch 5'RACE, which was carried out with 10-nucleotide random UMIs. MiXCR, run by TCRdb on the 5' RACE reads, gives a single entry per CDR3 protein. The sample yields about 21,000 distinct CDR3 sequences, about 18% seen once. The sequencing input was CD8+ T cells from blood. The TCR sequence derives from a woman aged 18-35 years with multiple sclerosis. The chain couples TRBV12-3 or TRBV12-4 to TRBJ2-2, with D tentatively TRBD1 (6 bases). The CDR3 nucleotides are TGTGCCAGCAGTTTAGCTACGACAGGGAACACCGGGGAGCTGTTTTTT. It translates to CASSLATTGNTGELFF.